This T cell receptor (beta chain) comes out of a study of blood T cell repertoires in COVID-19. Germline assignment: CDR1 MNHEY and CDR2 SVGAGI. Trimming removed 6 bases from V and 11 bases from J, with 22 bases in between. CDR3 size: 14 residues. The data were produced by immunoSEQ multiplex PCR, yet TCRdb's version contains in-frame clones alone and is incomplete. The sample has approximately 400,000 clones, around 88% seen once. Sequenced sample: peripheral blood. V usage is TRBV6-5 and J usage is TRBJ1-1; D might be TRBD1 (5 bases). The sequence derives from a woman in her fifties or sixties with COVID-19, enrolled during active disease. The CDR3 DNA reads TGTGCCAGCAGCCCAATCAGGGACTCCCACCGGGCTTTCTTT. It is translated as CASSPIRDSHRAFF.